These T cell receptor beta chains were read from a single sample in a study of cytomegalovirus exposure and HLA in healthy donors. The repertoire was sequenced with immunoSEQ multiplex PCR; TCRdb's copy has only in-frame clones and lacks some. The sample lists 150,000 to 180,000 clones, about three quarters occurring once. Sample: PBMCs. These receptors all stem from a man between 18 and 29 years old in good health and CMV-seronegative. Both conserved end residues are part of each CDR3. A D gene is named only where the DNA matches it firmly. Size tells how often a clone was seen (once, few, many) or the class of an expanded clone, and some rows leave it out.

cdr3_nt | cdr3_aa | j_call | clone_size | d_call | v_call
TGTTCCAGCAGCCAGGGACAGGGGGCACGCTACACCTTC | CSSSQGQGARYTF | TRBJ1-2 | - | TRBD1 | TRBV7-9
TGTGCCAGCAGAATGGAACCCGGGCAGCCCCAGCATTTT | CASRMEPGQPQHF | TRBJ1-5 | - | - | TRBV6-5
TGCGCCAGCAGCCAAGGGGGTAGCGGGGGTCGAGAGACCCAGTACTTC | CASSQGGSGGRETQYF | TRBJ2-5 | - | TRBD2 | TRBV4-3
TGTGCCAGCCCCAAGGGGCAGTCGGACGGGGAGCTGTTTTTT | CASPKGQSDGELFF | TRBJ2-2 | once | - | TRBV7-9
TGTGCCAGCAGAGCGGGAGGCTCCTACAATGAGCAGTTCTTC | CASRAGGSYNEQFF | TRBJ2-1 | - | TRBD2 | TRBV11-2
TGTGCCAGCAGTTACGGGTCGGGAGGGTACACAGATACGCAGTATTTT | CASSYGSGGYTDTQYF | TRBJ2-3 | - | TRBD2 | TRBV6-6
TGTGCCAGCACCCCTCCGGGGTTTTCCTACGAGCAGTACTTC | CASTPPGFSYEQYF | TRBJ2-7 | - | - | TRBV25-1
TGTGCCAGCAGCTTAGACAGGGAGGTGCCCGAGTACTTC | CASSLDREVPEYF | TRBJ2-7 | - | - | TRBV2
TGTGCCAGCAGGCGGGACCCAGGACGGCGAGCCCAGCATTTT | CASRRDPGRRAQHF | TRBJ1-5 | - | - | TRBV28
TGCGCCAGCAGCTCGTCTTGGGAGGGAGGGTATGAAAAACTGTTTTTT | CASSSSWEGGYEKLFF | TRBJ1-4 | once | - | TRBV5-1
TGTGCCAGCAGCGTAGAGGCTAGCGGGGCCTACGAGCAGTACTTC | CASSVEASGAYEQYF | TRBJ2-7 | - | TRBD2 | TRBV9
TGTGCCAGCAGCCGCCCCACTAGACCCTACGAGCAGTACTTC | CASSRPTRPYEQYF | TRBJ2-7 | - | - | TRBV12-1
TGTGCCAGTATCCCCGGGACAGCAGACACCGGGGAGCTGTTTTTT | CASIPGTADTGELFF | TRBJ2-2 | - | TRBD1 | TRBV19
TGTGCCAGCAGCGTTACAGGGAGTACGGGCACTGAAGCTTTCTTT | CASSVTGSTGTEAFF | TRBJ1-1 | - | - | TRBV9
TGCGCCAGCAGCTTGGCCTTCGGAGCCGCGTCCTACAATGAGCAGTTCTTC | CASSLAFGAASYNEQFF | TRBJ2-1 | few | - | TRBV5-1
TGCGCCAGCAGCCAAGGGGGCGGGGATGGCTACACCTTC | CASSQGGGDGYTF | TRBJ1-2 | few | - | TRBV4-3
TGTGCCAGCAGCTTTTTGGGGGAGGGCCAAGAGACCCAGTACTTC | CASSFLGEGQETQYF | TRBJ2-5 | - | TRBD2 | TRBV5-4
TGTGCCAGCAGCTTAGAGGCTAGCGGGAGAAGCGGGGAGCTGTTTTTT | CASSLEASGRSGELFF | TRBJ2-2 | - | TRBD2 | TRBV11-2
TGTGCCAGCGCTGGGGGTAGCGGGAGGGCCCCAGATACGCAGTATTTT | CASAGGSGRAPDTQYF | TRBJ2-3 | - | TRBD2 | TRBV2
TGTGCCACCTACGCGCGATCCCGGGGTGAGCAGTTCTTC | CATYARSRGEQFF | TRBJ2-1 | - | - | TRBV6-5
TGTGCCTGGAACCGACAGGGTTTTTATGGCTACACCTTC | CAWNRQGFYGYTF | TRBJ1-2 | - | TRBD1 | TRBV30
TGTGCCTGGTCACAGGGCTGGTCCGCCTACGAGCAGTACTTC | CAWSQGWSAYEQYF | TRBJ2-7 | - | - | TRBV30
TGTGCCATCAGTTCCCTAGGACAGGGAGGCCCAGATACGCAGTATTTT | CAISSLGQGGPDTQYF | TRBJ2-3 | - | TRBD1 | TRBV10-3
TGTGCCAGCAGCCGATCGCCACTAACGGCGGGACAGAAGTACAATGAGCAGTTCTTC | CASSRSPLTAGQKYNEQFF | TRBJ2-1 | - | - | TRBV7-2
TGTGCCAGCAGTTTATCGGAGCTCCCCTCCCATAATTCACCCCTCCACTTT | CASSLSELPSHNSPLHF | TRBJ1-6 | few | - | TRBV27
TGTGCCAGTAGTATAATACAGGGGTCTGGAAACACCATATATTTT | CASSIIQGSGNTIYF | TRBJ1-3 | - | TRBD1 | TRBV19
TGTGCCATCCCTGGGGGCAGACCCAACTATGGCTACACCTTC | CAIPGGRPNYGYTF | TRBJ1-2 | - | - | TRBV28
TGTGCCAGCAGCTTCCCCTCAGGGTCGGGCGGCTACACCTTC | CASSFPSGSGGYTF | TRBJ1-2 | - | - | TRBV7-6
TGTGCCAGCAGTTTAGCGGGGTATAATTCACCCCTCCACTTT | CASSLAGYNSPLHF | TRBJ1-6 | - | - | TRBV28
TGTGCCAGCAGCAAGAGGTGGACTGAAGCTTTCTTT | CASSKRWTEAFF | TRBJ1-1 | few | - | TRBV5-6
TGTGCCAGCAGTGGCCGCGAGGGTGGGGGGTCCTACGAGCAGTACTTC | CASSGREGGGSYEQYF | TRBJ2-7 | - | - | TRBV6-6
TGTGCCAGCAGTGAACTTGGACAGGGGGCGCGTTCACCCCTCCACTTT | CASSELGQGARSPLHF | TRBJ1-6 | - | TRBD1 | TRBV6-1
TGTGCCAGCTCACCTCTCCGAGCTGGGGCCAACGTCCTGACTTTC | CASSPLRAGANVLTF | TRBJ2-6 | - | - | TRBV18
TGTGCCAGCAGCTCTCGACAGAGCATGAACACTGAAGCTTTCTTT | CASSSRQSMNTEAFF | TRBJ1-1 | - | - | TRBV7-9
TGTGCCAGCAGCTCAAGGGCGGGAGGGGCGCATAGCACAGATACGCAGTATTTT | CASSSRAGGAHSTDTQYF | TRBJ2-3 | - | TRBD2 | TRBV7-6
TGTGCCAGCGAGGGCCTCGGGGGACGGGTTGGTGAAGCTTTCTTT | CASEGLGGRVGEAFF | TRBJ1-1 | - | - | TRBV27
TGTGCCAGCAGTAACCCCAGCGGGACCTTTCCCTACGAGCAGTACTTC | CASSNPSGTFPYEQYF | TRBJ2-7 | - | TRBD2 | TRBV14
TGTGCCAGCAGTCCAAACAGGAACACTGAAGCTTTCTTT | CASSPNRNTEAFF | TRBJ1-1 | - | - | TRBV6-6
TGTGCCACCAGCAGAGACTTCACTAGCGGGATGCAGTATTTT | CATSRDFTSGMQYF | TRBJ2-3 | few | TRBD2 | TRBV15
TGTGCCAGCAGCGTAACTTGGGGGGACACCGGGGAGCTGTTTTTT | CASSVTWGDTGELFF | TRBJ2-2 | - | - | TRBV9
TGTGCCAGTAGTATAACCCAGGGTGGGTCCTACGAGCAGTACTTC | CASSITQGGSYEQYF | TRBJ2-7 | - | - | TRBV19